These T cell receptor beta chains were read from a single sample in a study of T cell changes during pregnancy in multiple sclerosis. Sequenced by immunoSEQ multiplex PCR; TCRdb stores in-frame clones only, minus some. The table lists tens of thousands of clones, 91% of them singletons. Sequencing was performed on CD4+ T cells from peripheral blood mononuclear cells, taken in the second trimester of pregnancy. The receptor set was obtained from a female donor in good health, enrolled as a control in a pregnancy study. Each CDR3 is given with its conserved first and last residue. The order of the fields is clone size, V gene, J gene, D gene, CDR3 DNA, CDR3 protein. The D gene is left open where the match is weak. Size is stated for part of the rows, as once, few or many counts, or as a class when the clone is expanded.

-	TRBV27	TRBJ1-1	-	TGTGCCAGCAGTCGACAGGCGCCCACTGAAGCTTTCTTT	CASSRQAPTEAFF
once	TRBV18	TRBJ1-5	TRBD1	TGTGCCAGCTCACCATCGGACAGGAGAGTTAGCAATCAGCCCCAGCATTTT	CASSPSDRRVSNQPQHF
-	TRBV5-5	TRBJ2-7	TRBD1	TGTGCCAGCAGCCAGGGACAGGGGCGGGACGAGCAGTACTTC	CASSQGQGRDEQYF
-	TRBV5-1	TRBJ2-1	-	TGCGCCAGCAGCTCGACAGAGGTTTACAATGAGCAGTTCTTC	CASSSTEVYNEQFF
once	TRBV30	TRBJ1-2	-	TGTGCCTGGAGTGCGGGGGGGCACTATGGCTACACCTTC	CAWSAGGHYGYTF
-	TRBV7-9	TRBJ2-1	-	TGTGCCAGCAGCTTAGTCGACATTCGCTCCTACAATGAGCAGTTCTTC	CASSLVDIRSYNEQFF
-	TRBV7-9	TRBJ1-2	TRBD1	TGTGCCAGCAGCTTGGGACAGGGGGATAACTATGGCTACACCTTC	CASSLGQGDNYGYTF
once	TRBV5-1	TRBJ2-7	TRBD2	TGCGCCAGCAGCTTGGATCTAGCGGGGGCCGCCTGG	CASSLDLAGAAW
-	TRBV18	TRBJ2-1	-	TGTGCCAGCTCACCTATTGAGAATGAGCAGTTCTTC	CASSPIENEQFF
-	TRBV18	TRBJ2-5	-	TGTGCCAGCTCCCTCCGGGACTCAAGGGAGACCCAGTACTTC	CASSLRDSRETQYF
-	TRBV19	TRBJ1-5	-	TGTGCCAGTAGTATGGAGGGGTTCAATCAGCCCCAGCATTTT	CASSMEGFNQPQHF
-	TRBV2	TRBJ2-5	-	TGTGCCAGCAGTGTGGGGACAACCTCCCCCGGGGAGACCCAGTACTTC	CASSVGTTSPGETQYF
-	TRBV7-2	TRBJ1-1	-	TGTGCCAGCAGCCAAAGCGTGGTCACTGAAGCTTTCTTT	CASSQSVVTEAFF
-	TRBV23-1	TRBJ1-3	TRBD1	TGCGCCAGCAGCCTAAAGGACAGGGGGCGTCGAACTGGAAACACCATATATTTT	CASSLKDRGRRTGNTIYF
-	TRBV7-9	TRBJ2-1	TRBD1	TGTGCCAGCAGCACTACGACCCGGGACAGCTCCTACAATGAGCAGTTCTTC	CASSTTTRDSSYNEQFF
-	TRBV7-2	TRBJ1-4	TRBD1	TGTGCCAGCAGCTTAGGGACAGGGGGAGCTAATGAAAAACTGTTTTTT	CASSLGTGGANEKLFF
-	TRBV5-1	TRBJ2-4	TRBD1	TGCGCCAGCAGCTTGGGGGACAGGGGGCTCGGAAACATTCAGTACTTC	CASSLGDRGLGNIQYF
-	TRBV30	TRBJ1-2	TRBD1	TGTGCCTGGACATGGGACAGGGGTCTTTCGGGCACCTTC	CAWTWDRGLSGTF
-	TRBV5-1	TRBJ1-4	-	TGCGCCAGCAGCTTGGCGCGCTCTACTGAAAAACTGTTTTTT	CASSLARSTEKLFF
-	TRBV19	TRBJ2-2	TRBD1	TGTGCCAGTAGTGTCGGACAGGCTAGATTGGGCGGGGAGCTGTTTTTT	CASSVGQARLGGELFF
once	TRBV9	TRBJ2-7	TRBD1	TGTGCCAGCAGCGCCCAGGGGGAGAACTCCTACGAGCAGTACTTC	CASSAQGENSYEQYF
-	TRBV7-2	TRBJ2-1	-	TGTGCCAGCAGCTTGTGGAGCAGCCCCTCTAATGAGCAGTTCTTC	CASSLWSSPSNEQFF
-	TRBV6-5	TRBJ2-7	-	TGTGCCAGCAGTTACTCGATCGGGAGACATTCCTACGAGCAGTACTTC	CASSYSIGRHSYEQYF
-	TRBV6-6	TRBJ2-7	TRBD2	TGTGCCTCTGACGGGGCGGGGGATTTCTACGAGCAGTACTTC	CASDGAGDFYEQYF
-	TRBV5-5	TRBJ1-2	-	TGTGCCAGCAGCCCGGGCGGGGTCCCCTTTGCTGGCTACACCTTC	CASSPGGVPFAGYTF
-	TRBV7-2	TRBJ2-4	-	TGTGCCAGCAGCTTAAAGGGTCCAGGGGAGGGCAAAAACATTCAGTACTTC	CASSLKGPGEGKNIQYF
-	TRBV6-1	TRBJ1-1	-	TGTGCCAGCAGTGAGCGGTTAGGGGCTGAAGCTTTCTTT	CASSERLGAEAFF
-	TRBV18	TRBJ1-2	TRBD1	TGTGCCAGCTCACCCACCGCAGGGGGTAAAGATGGCTACACCTTC	CASSPTAGGKDGYTF
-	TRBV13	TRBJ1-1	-	TGTGCCAGCAGCTTAGATCGGGGTGAAGCTTTCTTT	CASSLDRGEAFF
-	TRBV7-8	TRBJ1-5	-	TGTGCCAGCAGCTTATACCCTGGGGGGTTCCAGCATTTT	CASSLYPGGFQHF
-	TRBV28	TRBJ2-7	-	TGTGCCAGCAGTCAGGTCCCGTACGGAGGGTACTTC	CASSQVPYGGYF
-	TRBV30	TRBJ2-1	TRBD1	TGTGCCTGGAGTGTACTCAGGGGGCGTGATGAGCAGTTCTTC	CAWSVLRGRDEQFF
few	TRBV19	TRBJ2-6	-	TGTGCCAGCAAACCTGGGAGACAGGCTGGGGCCAACGTCCTGACTTTC	CASKPGRQAGANVLTF
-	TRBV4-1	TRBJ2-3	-	TGCGCCAGCAGCCAAGATAATGACGGGTCCGGAGGCACAGATACGCAGTATTTT	CASSQDNDGSGGTDTQYF
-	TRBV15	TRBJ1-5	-	TGTGCCACCAGCAGAGGGGGGGAAGGACAGCCCCAGCATTTT	CATSRGGEGQPQHF
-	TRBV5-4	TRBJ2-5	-	TGTGCCAGCAGCTGGGGGGGGGCTGGGGGAGAGACCCAGTACTTC	CASSWGGAGGETQYF
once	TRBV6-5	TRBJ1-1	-	TGTGCCAGCAGTTACTCTCTGGTCGGCAGGGCCACTGAAGCTTTCTTT	CASSYSLVGRATEAFF
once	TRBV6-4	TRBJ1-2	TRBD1	TGTGCCAGCACCCCGGGACAGGGAAACTATGGCTACACCTTC	CASTPGQGNYGYTF
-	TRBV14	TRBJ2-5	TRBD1	TGTGCCAGCAGCCAAGGGAAGGGACAGAATAGAGAGACCCAGTACTTC	CASSQGKGQNRETQYF
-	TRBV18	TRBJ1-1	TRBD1	TGTGCCAGCTCACGACAGGAGGGGGCCAGGAACACTGAAGCTTTCTTT	CASSRQEGARNTEAFF
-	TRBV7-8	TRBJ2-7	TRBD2	TGTGCCAGCAGCAGAGGCCTAGCGGGGGTTGAGCAGTACTTC	CASSRGLAGVEQYF
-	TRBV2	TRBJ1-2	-	TGTGCCAGCAGAGGACAGTCCTATGGCTACACCTTC	CASRGQSYGYTF